This T cell receptor beta chain was identified in a study of T cell responses to AZD1222 COVID-19 vaccine. Study-level background: Pooling of second doses given at about 4 or about 12 weeks was done.

Trimming removed 4 bases from V and 4 bases from J, with 13 bases in between. The CDR3 consists of 14 residues. The germline CDR1 and CDR2 sequences are SGDLS and YYNGEE. Clones were sequenced by immunoSEQ multiplex PCR, and TCRdb holds only the in-frame ones, with some missing. This sample has fewer than 250,000 clones; around 92% occur once, and the top ten carry less than 1.5%. J is TRBJ2-3 and V is TRBV9; D gene unclear. Specimen: peripheral blood, collected on day 0 of AZD1222 vaccination. The sequence was collected from an adult in good health. CDR3 residues: CASSPGRAADTQYF. CDR3 DNA sequence: TGTGCCAGCAGCCCCGGTAGGGCGGCAGATACGCAGTATTTT.